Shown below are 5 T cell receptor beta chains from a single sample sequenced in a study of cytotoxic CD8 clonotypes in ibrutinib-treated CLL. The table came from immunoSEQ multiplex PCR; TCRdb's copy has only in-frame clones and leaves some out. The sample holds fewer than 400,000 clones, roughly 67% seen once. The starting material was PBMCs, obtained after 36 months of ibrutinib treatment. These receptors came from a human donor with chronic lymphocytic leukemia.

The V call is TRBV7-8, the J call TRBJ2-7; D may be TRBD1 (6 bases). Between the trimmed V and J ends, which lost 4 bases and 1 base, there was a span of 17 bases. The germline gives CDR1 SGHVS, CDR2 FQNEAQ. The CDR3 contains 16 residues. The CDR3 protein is CASSSVSGVGSYEQYF. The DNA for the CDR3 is TGTGCCAGCAGCTCGGTGTCAGGGGTTGGTTCCTACGAGCAGTACTTC. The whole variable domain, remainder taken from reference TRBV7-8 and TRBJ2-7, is GAGVSQSPRYKVAKRGQDVALRCDPISGHVSLFWYQQALGQGPEFLTYFQNEAQLDKSGLPSDRFFAERPEGSVSTLKIQRTQQEDSAVYLCASSSVSGVGSYEQYFGPGTRLTVT.

The CDR3 reads CASIQGNTEAFF. The CDR3 nucleotides read TGTGCCAGCATACAGGGGAACACTGAAGCTTTCTTT. This chain links TRBV6-1 with TRBJ1-1, with a possible D match to TRBD1 (6 bases). The CDR3 is 12 amino acids. CDR1 is MNHNS and CDR2 is SASEGT in the germline V gene. V was clipped by 7 bases and J by 1 base, with 7 bases between them.

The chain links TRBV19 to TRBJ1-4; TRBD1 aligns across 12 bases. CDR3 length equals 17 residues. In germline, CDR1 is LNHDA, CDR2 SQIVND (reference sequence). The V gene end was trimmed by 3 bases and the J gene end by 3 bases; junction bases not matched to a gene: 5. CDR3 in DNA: TGTGCCAGTAGTATTAGGGGACAGGGGGCAGCTAATGAAAAACTGTTTTTT. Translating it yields CASSIRGQGAANEKLFF.

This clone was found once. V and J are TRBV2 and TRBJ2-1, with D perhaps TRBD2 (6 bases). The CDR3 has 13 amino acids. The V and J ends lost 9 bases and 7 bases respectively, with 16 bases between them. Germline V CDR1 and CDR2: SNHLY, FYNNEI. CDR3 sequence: CAREGLAGNEQFF. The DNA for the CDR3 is TGTGCCAGAGAAGGACTGGCGGGGAATGAGCAGTTCTTC.

The CDR3: CASSLASGGYEQYF. Written as DNA, the CDR3 is TGTGCCAGCAGCTTAGCGTCGGGGGGCTACGAGCAGTACTTC. The chain links TRBV7-8 to TRBJ2-7; TRBD2 aligns across 7 bases. Per the germline V gene, CDR1 is SGHVS and CDR2 is FQNEAQ. The CDR3 runs 14 residues. J lost 3 bases, V lost 0 bases, and 2 bases had no gene match.